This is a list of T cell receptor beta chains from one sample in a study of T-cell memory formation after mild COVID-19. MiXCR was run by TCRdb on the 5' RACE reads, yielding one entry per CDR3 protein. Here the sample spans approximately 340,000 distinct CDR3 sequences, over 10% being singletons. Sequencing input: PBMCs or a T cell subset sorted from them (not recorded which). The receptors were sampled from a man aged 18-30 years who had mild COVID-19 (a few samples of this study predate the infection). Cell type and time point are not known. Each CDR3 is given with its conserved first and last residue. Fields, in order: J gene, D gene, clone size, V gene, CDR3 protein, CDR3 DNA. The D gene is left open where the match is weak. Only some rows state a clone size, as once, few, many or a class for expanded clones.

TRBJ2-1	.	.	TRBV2	CASRREQDLYNEQFF	TGTGCCAGCAGAAGGGAACAGGACCTCTACAATGAGCAGTTCTTC
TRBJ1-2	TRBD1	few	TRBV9	CASSPRGAYGYTF	TGTGCCAGCAGCCCCAGGGGGGCCTATGGCTACACCTTC
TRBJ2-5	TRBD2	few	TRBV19	CASSIQRGGPETQYF	TGTGCCAGTAGTATCCAGCGGGGGGGCCCAGAGACCCAGTACTTC
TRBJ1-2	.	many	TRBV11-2	CASSLVPGDGGYTF	TGTGCCAGCAGCTTAGTCCCAGGGGATGGTGGCTACACCTTC
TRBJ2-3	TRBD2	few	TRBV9	CASSGYRGGLAQYF	TGTGCCAGCAGCGGATACCGGGGGGGCCTAGCGCAGTATTTT
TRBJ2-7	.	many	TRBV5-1	CASSPQGGSYEQYF	TGCGCCAGCAGCCCCCAGGGGGGATCCTACGAGCAGTACTTC
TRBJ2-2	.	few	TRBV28	CASSATIAGELFF	TGTGCCAGCAGTGCTACAATCGCCGGGGAGCTGTTTTTT
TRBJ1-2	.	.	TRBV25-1	CASMPAGVYGYTF	TGTGCCAGCATGCCGGCCGGGGTCTATGGCTACACCTTC
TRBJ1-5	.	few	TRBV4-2	CASSQESQGAGPQHF	TGTGCCAGCAGCCAAGAGTCGCAGGGTGCCGGCCCCCAGCATTTT
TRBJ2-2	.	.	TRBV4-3	CASSRSGGGELFF	TGCGCCAGCAGCCGATCTGGGGGCGGGGAGCTGTTTTTT
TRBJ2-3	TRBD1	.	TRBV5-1	CASSWQGAEDTQYF	TGCGCCAGCAGCTGGCAGGGGGCGGAAGATACGCAGTATTTT
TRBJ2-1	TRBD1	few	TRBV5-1	CASRGQGYEQFF	TGCGCCAGCCGGGGACAGGGGTATGAGCAGTTCTTC
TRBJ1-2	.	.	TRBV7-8	CASSLGDTYYGYTF	TGTGCCAGCAGCTTAGGGGACACCTACTATGGCTACACCTTC
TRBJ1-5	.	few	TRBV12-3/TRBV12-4	CASSLSDQPQHF	TGTGCCAGCAGTTTGAGCGATCAGCCCCAGCATTTT
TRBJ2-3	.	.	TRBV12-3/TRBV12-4	CASSLQGSDTQYF	TGTGCCAGCAGTTTGCAGGGGTCAGATACGCAGTATTTT
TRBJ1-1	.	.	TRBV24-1	CATSTRDLSSEAFF	TGTGCCACCAGTACCCGGGACTTATCGTCCGAAGCTTTCTTT
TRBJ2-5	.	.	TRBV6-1	CASSNRAEGTQYF	TGTGCCAGCAGCAACAGGGCAGAGGGGACCCAGTACTTC
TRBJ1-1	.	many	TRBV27	CASSYGMNTEAFF	TGTGCCAGCAGTTATGGGATGAACACTGAAGCTTTCTTT
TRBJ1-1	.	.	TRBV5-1	CASSLITENTEAFF	TGCGCCAGCAGCTTGATAACAGAGAACACTGAAGCTTTCTTT
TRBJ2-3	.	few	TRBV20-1	CSASSGDTQYF	TGCAGTGCTAGCAGCGGGGATACGCAGTATTTT
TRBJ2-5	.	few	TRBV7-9	CASSHGETQYF	TGTGCCAGCAGCCACGGCGAGACCCAGTACTTC
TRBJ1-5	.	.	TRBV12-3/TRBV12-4	CASSFWGDQPQHF	TGTGCCAGCAGTTTTTGGGGAGATCAGCCCCAGCATTTT
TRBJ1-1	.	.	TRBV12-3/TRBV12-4	CASSCIGAARVNTEAFF	TGTGCCAGCAGTTGTATCGGGGCAGCAAGGGTGAACACTGAAGCTTTCTTT
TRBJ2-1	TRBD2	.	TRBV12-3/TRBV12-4	CASSWGGRISYNEQFF	TGTGCCAGCAGTTGGGGGGGACGGATCTCCTACAATGAGCAGTTCTTC
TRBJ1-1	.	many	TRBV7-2	CASSHLLEPNTEAFF	TGTGCCAGCAGCCATCTTTTGGAGCCGAACACTGAAGCTTTCTTT
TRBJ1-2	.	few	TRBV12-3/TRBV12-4	CASSFRALLLYGYTF	TGTGCCAGCAGTTTTAGGGCCCTCCTTCTCTATGGCTACACCTTC
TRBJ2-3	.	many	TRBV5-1	CASSLALGRSPWGTQYF	TGCGCCAGCAGCTTGGCCTTGGGAAGGTCTCCCTGGGGTACGCAGTATTTT
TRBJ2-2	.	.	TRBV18	CASSTPGTGELFF	TGTGCCAGCTCAACCCCTGGGACCGGGGAGCTGTTTTTT
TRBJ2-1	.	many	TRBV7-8	CASSSQGFYNEQFF	TGTGCCAGCAGCTCACAGGGATTCTACAATGAGCAGTTCTTC
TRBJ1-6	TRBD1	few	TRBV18	CASSPGTDNSPLHF	TGTGCCAGCTCGCCCGGGACAGATAATTCACCCCTCCACTTT
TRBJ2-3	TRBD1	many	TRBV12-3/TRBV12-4	CASSPDRGRTDTQYF	TGTGCCAGCAGCCCTGACAGGGGGAGAACAGATACGCAGTATTTT
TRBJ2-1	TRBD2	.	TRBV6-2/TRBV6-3	CASSGVLAGSYNEQFF	TGTGCCAGCAGTGGGGTACTAGCGGGGTCCTACAATGAGCAGTTCTTC
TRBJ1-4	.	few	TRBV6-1	CASSEALGGTNEKLFF	TGTGCCAGCAGTGAAGCGCTCGGAGGGACTAATGAAAAACTGTTTTTT
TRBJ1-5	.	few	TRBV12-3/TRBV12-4	CASRLTGFNQPQHF	TGTGCCAGCAGGCTAACAGGGTTCAATCAGCCCCAGCATTTT
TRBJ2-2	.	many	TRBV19	CASSLQIGELFF	TGTGCCAGTAGTCTTCAAATCGGGGAGCTGTTTTTT
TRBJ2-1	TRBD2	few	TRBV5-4	CASSPIGSGGSYNEQFF	TGTGCCAGCAGCCCCATCGGTAGCGGGGGGTCCTACAATGAGCAGTTCTTC
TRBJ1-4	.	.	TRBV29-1	CSVMSGSTNEKLFF	TGCAGCGTTATGTCGGGGTCTACTAATGAAAAACTGTTTTTT
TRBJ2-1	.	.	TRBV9	CASSVAGMVHNEQFF	TGTGCCAGCAGCGTAGCGGGGATGGTCCACAATGAGCAGTTCTTC
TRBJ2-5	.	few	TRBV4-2	CASSQRDLEETQYF	TGTGCCAGCAGCCAGAGGGACTTGGAAGAGACCCAGTACTTC
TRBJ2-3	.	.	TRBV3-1	CASSQDIASADTQYF	TGTGCCAGCAGCCAAGATATTGCTAGCGCAGATACGCAGTATTTT
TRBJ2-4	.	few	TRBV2	CASSDWAAKNIQYF	TGTGCCAGCAGTGACTGGGCAGCCAAAAACATTCAGTACTTC